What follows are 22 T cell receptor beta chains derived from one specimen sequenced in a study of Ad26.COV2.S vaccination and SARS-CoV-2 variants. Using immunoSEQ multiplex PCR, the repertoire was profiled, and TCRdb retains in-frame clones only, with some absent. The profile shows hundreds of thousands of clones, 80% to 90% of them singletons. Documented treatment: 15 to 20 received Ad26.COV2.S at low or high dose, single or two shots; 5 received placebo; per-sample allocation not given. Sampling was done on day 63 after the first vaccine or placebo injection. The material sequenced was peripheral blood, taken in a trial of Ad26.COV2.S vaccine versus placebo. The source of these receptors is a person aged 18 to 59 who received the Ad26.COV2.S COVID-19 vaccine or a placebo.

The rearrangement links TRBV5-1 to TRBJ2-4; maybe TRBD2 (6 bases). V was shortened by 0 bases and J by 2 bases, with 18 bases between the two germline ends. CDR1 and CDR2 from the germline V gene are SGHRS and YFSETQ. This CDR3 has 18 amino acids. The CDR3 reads CASSLGLAGTKSKNIQYF. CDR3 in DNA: TGCGCCAGCAGCTTGGGATTGGCGGGAACTAAGTCCAAAAACATTCAGTACTTC.

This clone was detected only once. This CDR3 is CASRTLGDNQPQHF. The CDR3 DNA follows: TGTGCCAGTAGGACTCTGGGGGACAATCAGCCCCAGCATTTT. J is TRBJ1-5 and V is TRBV19; a weak D match, TRBD1 (5 bases). V lost 6 bases to trimming and J lost 3 bases, with 12 bases between them. Germline CDR1 and CDR2: LNHDA and SQIVND (reference sequence). The CDR3 runs to 14 residues. Full variable domain (missing parts from reference TRBV19 and TRBJ1-5): DGGITQSPKYLFRKEGQNVTLSCEQNLNHDAMYWYRQDPGQGLRLIYYSQIVNDFQKGDIAEGYSVSREKKESFPLTVTSAQKNPTAFYLCASRTLGDNQPQHFGDGTRLSIL.

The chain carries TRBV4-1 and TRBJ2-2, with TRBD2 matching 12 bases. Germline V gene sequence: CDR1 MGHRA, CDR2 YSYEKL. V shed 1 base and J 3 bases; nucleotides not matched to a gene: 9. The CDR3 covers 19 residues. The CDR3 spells CASSQVGLAGGLDTGELFF. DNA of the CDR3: TGCGCCAGCAGCCAAGTTGGTCTAGCGGGGGGGCTGGACACCGGGGAGCTGTTTTTT.

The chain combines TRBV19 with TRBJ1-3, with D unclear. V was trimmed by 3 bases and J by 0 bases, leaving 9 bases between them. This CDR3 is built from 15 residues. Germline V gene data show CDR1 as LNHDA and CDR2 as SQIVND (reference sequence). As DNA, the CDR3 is TGTGCCAGTAGTATTTCCGGATCCTCTGGAAACACCATATATTTT. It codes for CASSISGSSGNTIYF.

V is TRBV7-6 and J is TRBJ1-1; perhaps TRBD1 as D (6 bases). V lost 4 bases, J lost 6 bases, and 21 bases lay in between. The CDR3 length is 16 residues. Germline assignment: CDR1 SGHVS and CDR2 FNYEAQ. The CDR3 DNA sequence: TGTGCCAGCAGCTCCTCCCTCGACAGGCCGAGGGCTGAAGCTTTCTTT. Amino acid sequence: CASSSSLDRPRAEAFF.

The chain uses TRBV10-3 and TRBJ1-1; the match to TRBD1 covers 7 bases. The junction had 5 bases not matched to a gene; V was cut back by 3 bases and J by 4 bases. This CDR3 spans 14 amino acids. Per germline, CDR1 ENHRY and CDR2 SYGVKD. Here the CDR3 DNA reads TGTGCCATCAGTGATTCAGGGGGTGGCACTGAAGCTTTCTTT. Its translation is CAISDSGGGTEAFF.

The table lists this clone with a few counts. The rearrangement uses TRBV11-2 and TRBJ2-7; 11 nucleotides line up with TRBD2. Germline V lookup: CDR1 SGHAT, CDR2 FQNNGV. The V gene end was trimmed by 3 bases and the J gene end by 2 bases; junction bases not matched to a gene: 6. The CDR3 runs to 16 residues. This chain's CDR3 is CASSFHRSGGAYEQYF. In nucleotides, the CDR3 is TGTGCCAGCAGCTTCCACCGTAGCGGGGGGGCCTACGAGCAGTACTTC.

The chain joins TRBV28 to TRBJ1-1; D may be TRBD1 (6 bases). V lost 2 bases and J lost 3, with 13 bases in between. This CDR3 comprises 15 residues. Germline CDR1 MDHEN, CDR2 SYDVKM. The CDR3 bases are TGTGCCAGCAGTTTACGGCGGGGGCTGGACACTGAAGCTTTCTTT. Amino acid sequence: CASSLRRGLDTEAFF.

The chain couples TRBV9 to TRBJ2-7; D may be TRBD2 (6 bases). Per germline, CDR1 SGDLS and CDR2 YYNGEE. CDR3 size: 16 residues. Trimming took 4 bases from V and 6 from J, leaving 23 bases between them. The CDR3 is CASSPSLGSSSSEQYF. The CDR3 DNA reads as TGTGCCAGCAGCCCCTCCCTCGGGAGTTCGTCCAGCGAGCAGTACTTC.

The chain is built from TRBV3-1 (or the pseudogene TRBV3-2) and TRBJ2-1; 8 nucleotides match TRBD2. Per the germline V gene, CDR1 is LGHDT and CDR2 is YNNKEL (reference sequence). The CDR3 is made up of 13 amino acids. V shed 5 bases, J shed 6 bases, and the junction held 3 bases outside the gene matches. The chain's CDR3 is CASSFGTSNEQFF. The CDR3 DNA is TGTGCCAGCAGCTTCGGGACTAGCAATGAGCAGTTCTTC.

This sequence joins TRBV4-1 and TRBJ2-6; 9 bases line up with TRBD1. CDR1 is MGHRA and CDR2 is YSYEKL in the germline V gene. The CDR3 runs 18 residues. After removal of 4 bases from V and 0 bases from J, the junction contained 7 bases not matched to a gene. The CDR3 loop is CASSRGQGRDSGANVLTF. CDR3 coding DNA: TGCGCCAGCAGCCGCGGACAGGGGCGCGACTCTGGGGCCAACGTCCTGACTTTC.

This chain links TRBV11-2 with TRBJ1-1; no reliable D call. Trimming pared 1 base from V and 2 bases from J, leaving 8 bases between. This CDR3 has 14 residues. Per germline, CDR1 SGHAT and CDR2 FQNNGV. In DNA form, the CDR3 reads TGTGCCAGCAGCTTAGGAGGGTTTAACACTGAAGCTTTCTTT. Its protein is CASSLGGFNTEAFF.

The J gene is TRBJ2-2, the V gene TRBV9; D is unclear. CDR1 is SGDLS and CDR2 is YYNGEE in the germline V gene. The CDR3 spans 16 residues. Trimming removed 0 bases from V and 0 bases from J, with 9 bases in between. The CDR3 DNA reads TGTGCCAGCAGCGTAGCTGGCAGGACGAACACCGGGGAGCTGTTTTTT. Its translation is CASSVAGRTNTGELFF.

CDR3 bases: TGTGCCAGCAGTTCCACCGGGACAGGCTCCTACAATGAGCAGTTCTTC. Its protein product is CASSSTGTGSYNEQFF. The chain links TRBV28 to TRBJ2-1; TRBD1 matches at 8 bases. The CDR3 extends over 16 amino acids. Germline V gene data show CDR1 as MDHEN and CDR2 as SYDVKM. Trimming took 4 bases from V and 0 from J; bases not matched to a gene: 5.

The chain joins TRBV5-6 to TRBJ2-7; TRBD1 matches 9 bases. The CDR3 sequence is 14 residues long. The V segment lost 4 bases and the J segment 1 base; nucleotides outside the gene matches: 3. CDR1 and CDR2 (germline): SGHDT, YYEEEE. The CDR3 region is CASSTGQGSYEQYF. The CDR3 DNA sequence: TGTGCCAGCAGCACCGGACAGGGGTCCTACGAGCAGTACTTC.

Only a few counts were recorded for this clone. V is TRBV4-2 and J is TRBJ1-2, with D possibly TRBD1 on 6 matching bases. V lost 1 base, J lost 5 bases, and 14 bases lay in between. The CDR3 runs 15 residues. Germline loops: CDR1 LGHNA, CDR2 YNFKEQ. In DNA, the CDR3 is TGTGCCAGCAGCCAAGGCACAGGGCCCCCTTATGGCTACACCTTC. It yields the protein CASSQGTGPPYGYTF.

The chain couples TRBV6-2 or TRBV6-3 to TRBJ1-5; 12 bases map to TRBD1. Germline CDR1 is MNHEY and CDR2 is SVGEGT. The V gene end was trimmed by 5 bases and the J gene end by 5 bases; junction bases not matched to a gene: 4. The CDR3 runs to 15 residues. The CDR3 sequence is CASSTGTGGHQPQHF. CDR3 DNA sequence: TGTGCCAGCAGTACCGGGACAGGGGGCCATCAGCCCCAGCATTTT.

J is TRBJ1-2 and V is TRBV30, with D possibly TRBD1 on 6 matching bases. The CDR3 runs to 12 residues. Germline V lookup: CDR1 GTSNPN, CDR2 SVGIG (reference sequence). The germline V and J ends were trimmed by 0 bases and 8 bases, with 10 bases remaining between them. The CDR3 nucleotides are TGTGCCTGGAGTGTCGGGGGGCGCGGCTACACCTTC. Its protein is CAWSVGGRGYTF. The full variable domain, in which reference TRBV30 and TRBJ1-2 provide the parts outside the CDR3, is SQTIHQWPATLVQPVGSPLSLECTVEGTSNPNLYWYRQAAGRGLQLLFYSVGIGQISSEVPQNLSASRPQDRQFILSSKKLLLSDSGFYLCAWSVGGRGYTFGSGTRLTVV.

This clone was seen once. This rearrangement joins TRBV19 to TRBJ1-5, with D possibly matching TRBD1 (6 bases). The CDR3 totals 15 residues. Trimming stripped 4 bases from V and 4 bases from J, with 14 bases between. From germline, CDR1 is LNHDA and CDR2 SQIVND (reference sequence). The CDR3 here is CASSRRQDLNQPQHF. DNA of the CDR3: TGTGCCAGTAGTAGACGACAGGACCTGAATCAGCCCCAGCATTTT.

CDR3 region: CASSYSRTEYYF. The CDR3 coding sequence is TGTGCCAGCAGTTACTCCAGGACAGAGTACTACTTC. The chain uses TRBV6-2 or TRBV6-3 and TRBJ2-7, with D maybe TRBD1 (6 bases). The germline V gene has CDR1 MNHEY and CDR2 SVGEGT. The V and J ends lost 0 bases and 13 bases respectively, with 13 bases between them. The CDR3 contains 12 residues.

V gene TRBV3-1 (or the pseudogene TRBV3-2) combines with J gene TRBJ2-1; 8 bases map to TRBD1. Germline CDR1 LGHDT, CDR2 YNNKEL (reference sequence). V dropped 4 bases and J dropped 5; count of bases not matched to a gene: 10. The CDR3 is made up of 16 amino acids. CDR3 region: CASSRPTGGTNNEQFF. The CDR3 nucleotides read TGTGCCAGCAGCCGGCCAACAGGGGGAACGAACAATGAGCAGTTCTTC.

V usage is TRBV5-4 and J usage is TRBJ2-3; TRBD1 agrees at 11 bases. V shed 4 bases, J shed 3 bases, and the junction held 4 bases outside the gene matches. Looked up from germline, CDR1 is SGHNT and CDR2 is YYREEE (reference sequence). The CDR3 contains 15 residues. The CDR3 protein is CASSTGQGATDTQYF. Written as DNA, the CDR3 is TGTGCCAGCAGCACAGGACAGGGGGCAACAGATACGCAGTATTTT.